These 3 T cell receptor beta chains originate from one sample sequenced in a study of blood T cells in healthy people across ages. Combining a sample-barcoded 5' primer with a J-beta primer mix, a second PCR ran for roughly 7 to 11 cycles. TCRdb ran MiXCR on the 5' RACE reads and lists one entry per CDR3 protein. The repertoire holds 380,000 or so distinct CDR3 sequences, with approximately 52% as singletons. The specimen sequenced was blood. These receptors originate from a man between 60 and 70 years old in good health.

The genes are TRBV9 and TRBJ2-7; D may be TRBD2 (6 bases). The J call is uncertain, as TRBJ2-5 better fits the DNA end. The CDR3 extends over 15 amino acids. Germline assignment: CDR1 SGDLS and CDR2 YYNGEE. The CDR3 DNA follows: TGTGCCAGCAGCGTAGCGGAGGGTACTTGGGAGACCCAGTACTTC. Translated: CASSVAEGTWETQYF.

The chain is built from TRBV4-3 and TRBJ2-5; the D is unclear. The CDR3 has 14 residues. V shed 4 bases and J shed 5 bases, with 14 bases lying between them. The germline CDR1 and CDR2 sequences are LGHNA and YSLEER. The CDR3 DNA reads as TGCGCCAGCAGCCCTCGGGCAGCTGGGGAGACCCAGTACTTC. Residues: CASSPRAAGETQYF.

There are many counts of this clonotype. The V call is TRBV12-3 or TRBV12-4, the J call TRBJ2-2; 9 bases agree with TRBD2. The trim removed 3 bases at V and 7 bases at J, leaving 3 bases unmatched. The CDR3 consists of 14 residues. The CDR3 DNA sequence: TGTGCCAGCAGTTTTGCTAGCGGGGTCGGGGAGCTGTTTTTT. It encodes CASSFASGVGELFF.